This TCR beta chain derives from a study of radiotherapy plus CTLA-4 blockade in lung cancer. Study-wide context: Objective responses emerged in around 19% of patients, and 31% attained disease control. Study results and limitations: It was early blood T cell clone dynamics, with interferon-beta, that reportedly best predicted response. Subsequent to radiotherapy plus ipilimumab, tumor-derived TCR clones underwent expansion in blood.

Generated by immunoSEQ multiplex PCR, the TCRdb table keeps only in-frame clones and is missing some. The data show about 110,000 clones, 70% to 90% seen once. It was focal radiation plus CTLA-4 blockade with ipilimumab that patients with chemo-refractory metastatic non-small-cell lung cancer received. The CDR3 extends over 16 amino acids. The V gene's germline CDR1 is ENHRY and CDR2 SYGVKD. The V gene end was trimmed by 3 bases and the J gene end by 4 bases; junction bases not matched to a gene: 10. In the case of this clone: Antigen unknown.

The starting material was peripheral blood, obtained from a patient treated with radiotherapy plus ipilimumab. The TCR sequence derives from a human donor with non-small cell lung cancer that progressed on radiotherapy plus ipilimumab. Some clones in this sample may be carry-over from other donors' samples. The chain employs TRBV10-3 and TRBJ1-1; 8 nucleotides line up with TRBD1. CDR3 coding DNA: TGTGCCATCAGTGATGAACTCTCCGACAGGGGCACTGAAGCTTTCTTT. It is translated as CAISDELSDRGTEAFF.